The subject of this entry is one TCR beta chain. It lacks a known antigen. Nothing much larger sits one base from this clone, and base qualities are not available. To sequence the TCRbeta CDR3 region, genomic DNA was isolated from the sorted cells. The immunoSEQ Assay was used to sequence the TCRbeta CDR3 regions. TCRdb's version of the immuneACCESS table is confined to in-frame rearrangements and falls short of the full clone set. An unresolved V gene accounts for under half of the shortfall where checked; the remainder is of unknown origin. Recorded for this sample are about 77,000 clones; roughly 91% of them occurred a single time. In total, the top ten clones hold more than 2.5% of the sample. Patients with autoimmune disease history or receiving systemic immunosuppression were excluded from the trial. Peripheral blood for TCR sequencing was collected from all dose cohorts at baseline, on cycle 4 day 1, and on cycle 7 day 1. Samples came from an open-label, multicenter, first-in-human phase I dose-escalation trial of ivuxolimab. The trial enrolled adults with locally advanced or metastatic head and neck squamous cell, hepatocellular, melanoma or renal cell carcinoma. Before TCR sequencing, CD4+ T cells and CD8+ T cells from peripheral blood were sorted into separate populations.

This sample stems from a study of OX40 agonist ivuxolimab in advanced cancers. About the study as a whole: Ivuxolimab, which targeted the costimulatory receptor OX40 (CD134), was an agonistic, fully human IgG2 monoclonal antibody. Among the approximately 50 dose-escalation patients, around 20 had hepatocellular carcinoma, 15 melanoma, 9 renal cell carcinoma and 9 head and neck cancer. Peripheral TCRbeta sequencing aimed to test whether ivuxolimab altered TCR sequence diversity and caused clonal T-cell expansion. Intravenous ivuxolimab was administered to patients every 2 weeks at six dose levels: 0.01, 0.1, 0.3, 1.5, 3 and 10 mg/kg. Three dose-escalation patients achieved partial responses, one with hepatocellular carcinoma and two with cutaneous melanoma. The paper describes the monotherapy dose-escalation part (N of about 55 patients) of the phase I trial of ivuxolimab. A male proportion of 82.7% and a mean age of approximately 55 years, ranging from roughly 20 to 80, were recorded for the dose-escalation cohort. Patients were allowed to have had prior anti-PD-1, anti-PD-L1 or anti-CTLA-4 therapy, and 30% to 40% of the dose-escalation patients had been treated with checkpoint inhibitors. Beyond this particular receptor, the publication reports: In the 0.1-3.0 mg/kg groups, partial responders had among the lowest normalized peripheral clonal expansion, particularly in CD8+ T cells. At doses of 0.1 to 3.0 mg/kg, clonal expansion of both CD4+ and CD8+ T cells in blood was seen between baseline and week 6. Low levels of normalized T-cell clonal expansion were also shown by some nonresponding patients. The antigen specificity of the peripheral T cells that underwent clonal expansion was not determined. On average, CD8+ T cells showed more expanded clones than CD4+ T cells after ivuxolimab.

The CDR3 covers 15 residues, taking in both the cysteine and the phenylalanine. Left in the record is the CDR3 DNA by itself, 45 bases read in frame from the first base. The germline V gene supplies CDR1 SGHRS and CDR2 YFSETQ. V loses 0 bases of germline sequence and J loses 3 bases, and the interval between the two ends is 12 bases. Here the chain combines TRBV5-1 and TRBJ1-2, and perhaps TRBD1 as D gene, on 5 matching bases. The origin of this receptor is an adult with an advanced solid tumor such as melanoma, head and neck, liver or kidney cancer. The sequencing here drew on CD4+ or CD8+ T cells sorted from blood, taken in a trial of the OX40 agonist ivuxolimab. The sequenced DNA: TGCGCCAGCAGCTTGGAAGCAGGGTGGGACTATGGCTACACCTTC. It translates to CASSLEAGWDYGYTF.